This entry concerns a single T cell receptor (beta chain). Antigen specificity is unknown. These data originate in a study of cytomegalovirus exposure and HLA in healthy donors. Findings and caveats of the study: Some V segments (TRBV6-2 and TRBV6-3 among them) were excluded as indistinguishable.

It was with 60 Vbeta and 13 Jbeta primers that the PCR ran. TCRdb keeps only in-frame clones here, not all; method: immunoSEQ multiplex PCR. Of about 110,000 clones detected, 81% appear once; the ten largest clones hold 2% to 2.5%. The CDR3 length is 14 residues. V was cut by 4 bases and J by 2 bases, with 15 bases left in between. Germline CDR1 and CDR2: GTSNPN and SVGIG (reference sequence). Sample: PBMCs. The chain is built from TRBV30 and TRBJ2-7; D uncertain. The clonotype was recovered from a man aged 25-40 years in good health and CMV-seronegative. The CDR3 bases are TGTGCCTGGACCCCCCAACACCTGACCTACGAGCAGTACTTC. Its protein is CAWTPQHLTYEQYF. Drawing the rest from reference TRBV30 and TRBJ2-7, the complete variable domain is SQTIHQWPATLVQPVGSPLSLECTVEGTSNPNLYWYRQAAGRGLQLLFYSVGIGQISSEVPQNLSASRPQDRQFILSSKKLLLSDSGFYLCAWTPQHLTYEQYFGPGTRLTVT.